This TCR beta chain was identified during a study of shared clonotypes between healthy human individuals. Tens of thousands of T cell genomes, or around 180 ng DNA, went into the sorted-subset replicate PCRs. Original handling: Filtering of immunoSEQ junctional sequences could not match full-length read filtering. Measured with immunoSEQ multiplex PCR; TCRdb has only the in-frame clones, and not every one. V and J calls and clone size are copied from that table; D and trimming were computed from the DNA. The sample records 2,500,000 or so clones, approximately 90% being singletons. The CDR3 has 15 amino acids. V lost 0 bases and J 3 bases, leaving 9 bases between the germline ends. Germline assignment: CDR1 SGDLS and CDR2 YYNGEE.

The chain combines TRBV9 with TRBJ1-4, with D tentatively TRBD1 (6 bases). The sample comprised naive CD4+ T cells sorted from blood. Subset reported: CD45RA+ positively selected. The receptor comes from a man between 18 and 29 years old in good health. The CDR3 DNA reads as TGTGCCAGCAGCGTAGGCAGGGGACCTAATGAAAAACTGTTTTTT. This gives the protein CASSVGRGPNEKLFF. Based on the CDR3 plus reference TRBV9 and TRBJ1-4, the full variable domain is DSGVTQTPKHLITATGQRVTLRCSPRSGDLSVYWYQQSLDQGLQFLIQYYNGEERAKGNILERFSAQQFPDLHSELNLSSLELGDSALYFCASSVGRGPNEKLFFGSGTQLSVL.